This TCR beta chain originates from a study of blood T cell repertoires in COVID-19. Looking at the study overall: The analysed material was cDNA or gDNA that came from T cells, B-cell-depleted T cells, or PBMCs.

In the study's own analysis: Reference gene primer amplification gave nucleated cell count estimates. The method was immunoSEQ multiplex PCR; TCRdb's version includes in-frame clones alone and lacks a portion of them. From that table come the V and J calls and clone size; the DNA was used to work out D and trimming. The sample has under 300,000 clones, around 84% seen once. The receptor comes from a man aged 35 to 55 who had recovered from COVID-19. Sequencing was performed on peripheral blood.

CDR3 sequence: CATPLGTSGEQFF. DNA for the CDR3: TGCGCCACTCCCTTGGGGACTAGCGGCGAGCAGTTCTTC. The chain is built from TRBV5-1 and TRBJ2-1, with 11 bases that match TRBD2. The CDR3 is 13 residues long. Trimming cost V 9 bases and J 10 bases; bases outside gene matches: 9. Germline V gene data show CDR1 as SGHRS and CDR2 as YFSETQ.